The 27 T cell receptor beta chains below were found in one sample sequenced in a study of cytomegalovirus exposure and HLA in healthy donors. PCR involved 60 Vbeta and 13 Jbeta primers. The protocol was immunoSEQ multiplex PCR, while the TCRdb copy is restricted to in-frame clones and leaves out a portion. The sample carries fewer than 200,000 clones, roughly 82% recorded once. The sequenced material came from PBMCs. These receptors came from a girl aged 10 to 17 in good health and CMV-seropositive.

The CDR3 spells CASSLVRAAKNIQYF. CDR3 coding DNA: TGTGCCAGCAGCTTGGTCAGGGCGGCCAAAAACATTCAGTACTTC. The chain uses TRBV5-6 and TRBJ2-4; tentative D call: TRBD1 (5 bases). Germline V gives CDR1 SGHDT, CDR2 YYEEEE. V gave up 0 bases and J gave up 1 base, with 8 bases separating them. CDR3 length: 15 amino acids.

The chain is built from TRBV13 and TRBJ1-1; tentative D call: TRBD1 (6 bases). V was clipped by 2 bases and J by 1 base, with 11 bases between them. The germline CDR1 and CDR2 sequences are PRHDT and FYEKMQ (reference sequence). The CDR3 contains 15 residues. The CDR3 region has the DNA TGTGCCAGCAGCTTATGGGCGGGGGCGAACACTGAAGCTTTCTTT. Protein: CASSLWAGANTEAFF. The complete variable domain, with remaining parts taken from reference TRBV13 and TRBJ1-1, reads AAGVIQSPRHLIKEKRETATLKCYPIPRHDTVYWYQQGPGQDPQFLISFYEKMQSDKGSIPDRFSAQQFSDYHSELNMSSLELGDSALYFCASSLWAGANTEAFFGQGTRLTVV.

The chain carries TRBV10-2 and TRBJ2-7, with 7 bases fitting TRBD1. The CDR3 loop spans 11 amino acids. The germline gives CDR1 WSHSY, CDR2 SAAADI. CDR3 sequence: CASSLGQLSFV. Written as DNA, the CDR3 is TGCGCCAGTAGCCTGGGACAGCTATCCTTCGTG.

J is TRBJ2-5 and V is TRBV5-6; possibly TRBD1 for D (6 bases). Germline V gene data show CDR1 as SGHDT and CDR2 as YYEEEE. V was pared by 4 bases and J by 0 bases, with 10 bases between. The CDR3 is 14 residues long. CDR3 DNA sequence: TGTGCCAGCAGCGAAGGACAGAACCAAGAGACCCAGTACTTC. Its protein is CASSEGQNQETQYF. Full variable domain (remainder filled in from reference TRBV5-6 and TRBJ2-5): DAGVTQSPTHLIKTRGQQVTLRCSPKSGHDTVSWYQQALGQGPQFIFQYYEEEERQRGNFPDRFSGHQFPNYSSELNVNALLLGDSALYLCASSEGQNQETQYFGPGTRLLVL.

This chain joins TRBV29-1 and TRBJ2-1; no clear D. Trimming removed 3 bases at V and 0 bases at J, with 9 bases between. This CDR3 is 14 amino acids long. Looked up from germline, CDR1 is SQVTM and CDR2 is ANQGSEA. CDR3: CSVDSFSSYNEQFF. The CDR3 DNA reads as TGCAGCGTTGACTCTTTCAGCTCCTACAATGAGCAGTTCTTC.

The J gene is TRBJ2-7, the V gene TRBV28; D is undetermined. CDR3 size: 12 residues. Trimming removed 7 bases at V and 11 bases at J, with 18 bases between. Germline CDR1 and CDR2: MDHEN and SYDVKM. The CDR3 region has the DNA TGTGCCAGCACCGATCCCCCGAGTCGGGAGTACTTC. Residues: CASTDPPSREYF. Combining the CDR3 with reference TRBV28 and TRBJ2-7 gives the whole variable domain DVKVTQSSRYLVKRTGEKVFLECVQDMDHENMFWYRQDPGLGLRLIYFSYDVKMKEKGDIPEGYSVSREKKERFSLILESASTNQTSMYLCASTDPPSREYFGPGTRLTVT.

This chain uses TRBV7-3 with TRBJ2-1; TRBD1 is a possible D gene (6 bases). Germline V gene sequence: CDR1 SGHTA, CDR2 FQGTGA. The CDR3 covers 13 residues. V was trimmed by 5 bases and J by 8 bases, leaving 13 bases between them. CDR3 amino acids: CASSAYKGDEQFF. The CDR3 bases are TGTGCCAGCAGCGCCTACAAGGGGGATGAGCAGTTCTTC.

The CDR3 coding sequence is TGTGCCAGCAGCATTGCAGGGCAAGGAAACACCATATATTTT. Its protein is CASSIAGQGNTIYF. This chain links TRBV7-9 with TRBJ1-3, with TRBD1 as a possible D gene (5 bases). V lost 5 bases and J 4 bases, leaving 12 bases between the germline ends. CDR1 and CDR2 (germline): SEHNR, FQNEAQ (reference sequence). The CDR3 covers 14 residues.

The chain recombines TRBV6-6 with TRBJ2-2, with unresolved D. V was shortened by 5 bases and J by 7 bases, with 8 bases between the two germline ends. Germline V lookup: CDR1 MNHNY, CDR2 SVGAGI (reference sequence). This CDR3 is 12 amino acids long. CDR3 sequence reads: CASSPSVGELFF. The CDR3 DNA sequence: TGTGCCAGCAGTCCCTCGGTCGGGGAGCTGTTTTTT.

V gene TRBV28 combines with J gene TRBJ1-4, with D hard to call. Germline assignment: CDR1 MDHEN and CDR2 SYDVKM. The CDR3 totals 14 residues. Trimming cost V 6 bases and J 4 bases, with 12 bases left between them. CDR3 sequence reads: CASRRHLLNEKLFF. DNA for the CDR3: TGTGCCAGCAGGCGACATCTTCTTAATGAAAAACTGTTTTTT.

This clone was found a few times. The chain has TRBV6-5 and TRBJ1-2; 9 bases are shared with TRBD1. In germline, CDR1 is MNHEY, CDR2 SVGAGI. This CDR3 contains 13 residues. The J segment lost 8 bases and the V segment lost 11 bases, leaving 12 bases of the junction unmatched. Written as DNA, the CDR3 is TGTGCCGCCAACAGGGGGCGCTGGGGGGGCTACACCTTC. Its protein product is CAANRGRWGGYTF.

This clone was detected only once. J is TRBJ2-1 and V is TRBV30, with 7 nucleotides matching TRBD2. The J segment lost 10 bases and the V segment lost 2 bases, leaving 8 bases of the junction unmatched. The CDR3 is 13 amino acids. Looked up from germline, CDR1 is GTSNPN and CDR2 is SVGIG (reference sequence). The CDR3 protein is CAWSIPQLAEQFF. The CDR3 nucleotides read TGTGCCTGGAGTATTCCTCAACTAGCGGAGCAGTTCTTC. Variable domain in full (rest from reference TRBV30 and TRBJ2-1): SQTIHQWPATLVQPVGSPLSLECTVEGTSNPNLYWYRQAAGRGLQLLFYSVGIGQISSEVPQNLSASRPQDRQFILSSKKLLLSDSGFYLCAWSIPQLAEQFFGPGTRLTVL.

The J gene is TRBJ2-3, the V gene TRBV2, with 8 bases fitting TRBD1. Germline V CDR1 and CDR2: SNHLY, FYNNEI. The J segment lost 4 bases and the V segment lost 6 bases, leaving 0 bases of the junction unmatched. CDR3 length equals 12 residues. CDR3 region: CASRTGADTQYF. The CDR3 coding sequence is TGTGCCAGCAGGACAGGGGCAGATACGCAGTATTTT.

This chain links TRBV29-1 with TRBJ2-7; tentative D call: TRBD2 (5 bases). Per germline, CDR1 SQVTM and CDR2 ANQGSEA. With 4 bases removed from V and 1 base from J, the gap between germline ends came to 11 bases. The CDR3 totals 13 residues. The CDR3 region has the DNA TGCAGCGTTGGGGCGGACTTATCCTACGAGCAGTACTTC. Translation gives CSVGADLSYEQYF.

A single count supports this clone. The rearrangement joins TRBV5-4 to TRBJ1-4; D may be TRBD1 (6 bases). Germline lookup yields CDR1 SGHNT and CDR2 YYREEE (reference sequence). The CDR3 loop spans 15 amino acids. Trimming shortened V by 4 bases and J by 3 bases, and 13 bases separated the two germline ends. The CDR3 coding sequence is TGTGCCAGCAGCCAAACAGGGTCGGCTAATGAAAAACTGTTTTTT. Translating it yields CASSQTGSANEKLFF.

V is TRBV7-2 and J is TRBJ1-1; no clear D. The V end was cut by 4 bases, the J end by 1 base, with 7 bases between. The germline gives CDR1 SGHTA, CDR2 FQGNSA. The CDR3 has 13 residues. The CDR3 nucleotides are TGTGCCAGCAGCTCACACCCGAACACTGAAGCTTTCTTT. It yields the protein CASSSHPNTEAFF.

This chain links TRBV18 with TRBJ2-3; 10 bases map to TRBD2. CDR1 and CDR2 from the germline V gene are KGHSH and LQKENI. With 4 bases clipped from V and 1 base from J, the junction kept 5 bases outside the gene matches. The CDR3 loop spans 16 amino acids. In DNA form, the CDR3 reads TGTGCCAGCTCACTCTACACTAGCGGGGGCACAGATACGCAGTATTTT. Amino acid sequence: CASSLYTSGGTDTQYF.

The CDR3, as DNA: TGTGCCAGCAGCTGGGGGGGAGGTTACGCTTTCTTT. Amino acid sequence: CASSWGGGYAFF. The rearrangement uses TRBV7-6 and TRBJ1-1, with D perhaps matching TRBD1 (5 bases). Germline V CDR1 and CDR2: SGHVS, FNYEAQ. Deletions cut 4 bases from V and 11 bases from J, with 14 bases between. CDR3 length equals 12 residues.

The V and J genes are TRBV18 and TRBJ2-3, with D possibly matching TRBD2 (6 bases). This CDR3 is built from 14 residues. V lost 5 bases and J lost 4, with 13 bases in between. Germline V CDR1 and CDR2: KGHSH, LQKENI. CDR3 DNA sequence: TGTGCCAGCTCAGCCGGGACGGGAGCAGATACGCAGTATTTT. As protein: CASSAGTGADTQYF.

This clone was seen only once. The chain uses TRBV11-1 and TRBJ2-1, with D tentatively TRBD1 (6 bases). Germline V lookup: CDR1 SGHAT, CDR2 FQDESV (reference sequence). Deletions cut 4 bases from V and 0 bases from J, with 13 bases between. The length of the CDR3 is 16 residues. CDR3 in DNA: TGTGCCAGCAGCTCGACAGGACCCAGCTCCTACAATGAGCAGTTCTTC. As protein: CASSSTGPSSYNEQFF.

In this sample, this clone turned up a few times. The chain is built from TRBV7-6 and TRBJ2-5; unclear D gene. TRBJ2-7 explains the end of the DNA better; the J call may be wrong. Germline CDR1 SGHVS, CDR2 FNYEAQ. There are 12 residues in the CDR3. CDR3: CASSSEVYEQYF. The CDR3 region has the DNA TGTGCCAGCAGCTCAGAGGTCTACGAGCAGTACTTC.

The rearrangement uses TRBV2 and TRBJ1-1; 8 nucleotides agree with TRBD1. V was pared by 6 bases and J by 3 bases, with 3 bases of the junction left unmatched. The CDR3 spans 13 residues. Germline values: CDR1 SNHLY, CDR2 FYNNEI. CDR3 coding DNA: TGTGCCAGCAGACTGGACAGGGACACTGAAGCTTTCTTT. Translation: CASRLDRDTEAFF.

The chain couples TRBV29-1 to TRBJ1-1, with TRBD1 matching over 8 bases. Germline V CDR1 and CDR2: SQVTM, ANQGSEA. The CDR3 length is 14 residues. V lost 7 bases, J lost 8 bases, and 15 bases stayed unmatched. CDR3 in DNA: TGCAGCGCCTCTCAGGGGGCGACGGCTGTCGAAGCTTTCTTT. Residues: CSASQGATAVEAFF.

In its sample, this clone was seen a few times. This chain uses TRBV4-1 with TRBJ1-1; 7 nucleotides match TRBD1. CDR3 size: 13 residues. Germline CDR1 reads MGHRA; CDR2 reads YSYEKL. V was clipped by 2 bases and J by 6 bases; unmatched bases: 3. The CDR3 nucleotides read TGCGCCAGCAGCCAATACAGGGGACCTGAAGCTTTCTTT. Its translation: CASSQYRGPEAFF.

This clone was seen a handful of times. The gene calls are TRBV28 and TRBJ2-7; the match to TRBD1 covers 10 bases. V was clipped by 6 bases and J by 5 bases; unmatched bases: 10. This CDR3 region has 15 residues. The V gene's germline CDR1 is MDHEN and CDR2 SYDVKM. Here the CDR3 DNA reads TGTGCCAGCAGCCTGACAGGGGGCAGATTCAACGAGCAGTACTTC. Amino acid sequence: CASSLTGGRFNEQYF.

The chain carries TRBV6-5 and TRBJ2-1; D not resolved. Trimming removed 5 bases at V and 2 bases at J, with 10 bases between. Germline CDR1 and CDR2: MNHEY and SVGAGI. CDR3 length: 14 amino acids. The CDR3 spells CASSVSVTYNEQFF. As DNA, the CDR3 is TGTGCCAGCAGTGTGTCCGTTACCTACAATGAGCAGTTCTTC.

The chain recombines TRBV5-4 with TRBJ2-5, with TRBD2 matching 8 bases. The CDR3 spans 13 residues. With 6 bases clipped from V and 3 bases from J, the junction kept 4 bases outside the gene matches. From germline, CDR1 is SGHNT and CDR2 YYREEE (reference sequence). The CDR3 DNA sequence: TGTGCCAGCAACGCAGCGGGGGAAGAGACCCAGTACTTC. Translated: CASNAAGEETQYF.